The clone carrying this T cell receptor beta chain was counted ten times or more. Time point of the sample: newly diagnosed GD, antithyroid drugs for less than 3 months. The TCR library was made from RNA that had been extracted from PBMCs in TRIzol. The data stem from a study of regulatory T cells in long-lasting Graves disease. Building of the TCR beta libraries involved iRepertoire HTBI primers and Arm-PCR of CDR3 regions. TCRdb processed the multiplex PCR reads anew with MiXCR; each CDR3 protein has one entry. The sample has 420,000 or so distinct CDR3 sequences; about 16% are singletons. This sample also belongs to another study, concerning T cells in Graves' hyperthyroidism and ophthalmopathy. From that study: The diagnostic basis comprised clinical symptoms, serum thyroxine and TRAb, thyroid ultrasound and orbital computed tomography.

Source: peripheral blood mononuclear cells (PBMCs), taken at new diagnosis, from a patient treated with antithyroid drugs. This clonotype originated in a woman between 18 and 29 years old with Graves disease.

CDR3 amino acids: CASSLGTSGRTDTQYF. CDR3 in DNA: TGTGCCAGCAGCTTAGGGACTAGCGGGCGCACAGATACGCAGTATTTT. The rearrangement uses TRBV7-8 and TRBJ2-3; 11 nucleotides align to TRBD2. V lost 1 base, J lost 1 base, and 1 base stayed unmatched. The CDR3 loop spans 16 amino acids. Germline V gene data show CDR1 as SGHVS and CDR2 as FQNEAQ.